The 14 T cell receptor beta chains below all came from one sample that was sequenced in a study of T-cell reconstitution after alpha-beta-depleted transplantation in children. Preparing the TCRbeta library involved the use of unique molecular identifiers. One entry per CDR3 protein results from TCRdb running MiXCR on the PCR reads. The sample lists 200,000 to 250,000 distinct CDR3 sequences; approximately 6.9% were seen once. The material was PBMCs, obtained before TCRalphabeta/CD19-depleted stem cell transplant. Every receptor here comes from a boy aged 2 to 9 with acute lymphoblastic leukemia, due to receive a stem cell transplant.

The rearrangement links TRBV7-9 to TRBJ2-3; TRBD2 is a possible D gene (5 bases). Trimming took 5 bases from V and 2 from J, leaving 11 bases between them. CDR3 length: 14 residues. Germline-derived CDR1 and CDR2 are SEHNR and FQNEAQ (reference sequence). The DNA of the CDR3 is TGTGCCAGCAGCATTCGACTAACCACAGATACGCAGTATTTT. It codes for CASSIRLTTDTQYF. The whole variable domain, remainder taken from reference TRBV7-9 and TRBJ2-3, is DTGVSQNPRHKITKRGQNVTFRCDPISEHNRLYWYRQTLGQGPEFLTYFQNEAQLEKSRLLSDRFSAERPKGSFSTLEIQRTEQGDSAMYLCASSIRLTTDTQYFGPGTRLTVL.

This clonotype came up a few times. The chain combines TRBV18 with TRBJ1-4, with 8 bases lining up with TRBD1. CDR1 and CDR2 from the germline V gene are KGHSH and LQKENI. V gave up 3 bases and J gave up 8 bases; unmatched junction bases: 8. The CDR3 runs 15 residues. CDR3 residues: CASSPLTGDGEKLFF. The CDR3 coding sequence is TGTGCCAGCTCACCGCTGACAGGGGACGGGGAAAAACTGTTTTTT.

This clonotype was detected many times. V usage is TRBV12-3 or TRBV12-4 and J usage is TRBJ2-7; 7 bases are shared with TRBD2. With 3 bases clipped from V and 4 bases from J, the junction kept 6 bases outside the gene matches. The CDR3 runs to 14 residues. The CDR3 nucleotides are TGTGCCAGCAGTTTTGCGGGAGCTAGATACGAGCAGTACTTC. It translates to CASSFAGARYEQYF.

This clonotype was found a few times. CDR3 protein: CASSRGTGYNSPLHF. In nucleotides, the CDR3 is TGTGCCAGCAGTCGGGGGACAGGCTACAATTCACCCCTCCACTTT. V is TRBV12-3 or TRBV12-4 and J is TRBJ1-6; 8 nucleotides align to TRBD1. This CDR3 is built from 15 residues. Trimming took 5 bases from V and 7 from J; bases not matched to a gene: 7.

This clonotype occurred many times. The CDR3 sequence: CSATRLYNEQFF. In DNA form, the CDR3 reads TGCAGTGCTACCCGGCTTTACAATGAGCAGTTCTTC. V is TRBV20-1 and J is TRBJ2-1; D not resolved. The V and J ends lost 4 bases and 4 bases respectively, with 8 bases between them. This CDR3 is 12 amino acids long. The germline V gene encodes CDR1 DFQATT and CDR2 SNEGSKA (reference sequence).

In the case of this clonotype: This may stem from a read error, because a much larger clone lies one nucleotide away. The genes are TRBV5-1 and TRBJ2-5; no definite D call. Germline CDR1 reads SGHRS; CDR2 reads YFSETQ. CDR3 size: 13 residues. V lost 3 bases and J 4 bases, leaving 10 bases between the germline ends. The CDR3 DNA sequence: TGCGCCAGCAGCTATAATGTCCGAGAGACCCAGTACTTC. It codes for CASSYNVRETQYF.

This clonotype was counted only a few times. The chain employs TRBV11-1 and TRBJ1-1; 9 nucleotides match TRBD1. The CDR3 consists of 18 residues. V trimming: 5 bases; J trimming: 4 bases; junction bases outside the gene matches: 17. CDR1 is SGHAT, CDR2 FQDESV, per germline (reference sequence). The DNA for the CDR3 is TGTGCCAGCAGCCCTAACCCTACCGGGACAGGGCCGACCACTGAAGCTTTCTTT. Protein sequence: CASSPNPTGTGPTTEAFF. The whole variable domain, remainder taken from reference TRBV11-1 and TRBJ1-1, is EAEVAQSPRYKITEKSQAVAFWCDPISGHATLYWYRQILGQGPELLVQFQDESVVDDSQLPKDRFSAERLKGVDSTLKIQPAELGDSAMYLCASSPNPTGTGPTTEAFFGQGTRLTVV.

The J gene is TRBJ2-5, the V gene TRBV30, with TRBD2 matching over 12 bases. V lost 2 bases, J lost 6 bases, and 4 bases stayed unmatched. The CDR3 is 14 amino acids. Germline V gives CDR1 GTSNPN, CDR2 SVGIG (reference sequence). CDR3: CAWSPSGRVKTQYF. CDR3 sequence (DNA): TGTGCCTGGAGTCCTAGCGGGAGGGTGAAGACCCAGTACTTC.

This clonotype was detected a few times. The chain recombines TRBV7-2 with TRBJ2-1; 7 bases are shared with TRBD2. The trim removed 1 base at V and 7 bases at J, leaving 7 bases unmatched. The CDR3 length is 15 residues. Per germline, CDR1 SGHTA and CDR2 FQGNSA. CDR3 nucleotide sequence: TGTGCCAGCAGCTTAGTAGCGGGCCCGGGGAATGAGCAGTTCTTC. This sequence encodes CASSLVAGPGNEQFF.

V and J are TRBV28 and TRBJ2-2, with 10 bases aligning to TRBD2. The germline V gene encodes CDR1 MDHEN and CDR2 SYDVKM. The CDR3 sequence is 15 residues long. The J segment lost 5 bases and the V segment lost 2 bases, leaving 2 bases of the junction unmatched. CDR3 protein: CASSLLLAGTGELFF. As DNA, the CDR3 is TGTGCCAGCAGTTTACTACTAGCGGGGACCGGGGAGCTGTTTTTT.

The V call is TRBV6-2 or TRBV6-3, the J call TRBJ2-7; tentative D call: TRBD1 (6 bases). The germline V gene has CDR1 MNHEY and CDR2 SVGEGT. Trimming stripped 5 bases from V and 6 bases from J, with 11 bases between. The CDR3 length is 12 residues. CDR3 sequence: CASSATGFEQYF. The CDR3 region has the DNA TGTGCCAGCAGTGCTACAGGGTTCGAGCAGTACTTC.

Details on this clonotype: It is likely a read error, because the conserved phenylalanine at the end of the CDR3 is missing. The rearrangement links TRBV28 to TRBJ2-5, with a weak D call TRBD2 (5 bases). The germline V gene encodes CDR1 MDHEN and CDR2 SYDVKM. The CDR3 covers 15 residues. V lost 5 bases, J lost 1 base, and 14 bases lay in between. The CDR3 nucleotides are TGTGCCAGCAGTCATGGACTGCTACTCCAAGAGACCCAGTACTAC. Protein sequence: CASSHGLLLQETQYY.

This clonotype was observed many times. V gene TRBV5-1 combines with J gene TRBJ2-5; D unresolved. Germline-derived CDR1 and CDR2 are SGHRS and YFSETQ. The V gene lost 4 bases and the J gene lost 2 bases, with 9 bases spanning the gap. The CDR3 is made up of 13 amino acids. CDR3 nucleotide sequence: TGCGCCAGCAGCGAGAACGTACAAGAGACCCAGTACTTC. Translated: CASSENVQETQYF.

CDR3 in DNA: TGTGCCAGCAGTTATCGGACAGTTTATGGCTACACCTTC. Protein: CASSYRTVYGYTF. The chain is built from TRBV28 and TRBJ1-2; tentative D call: TRBD1 (6 bases). CDR1 is MDHEN, CDR2 SYDVKM, per germline. There are 13 residues in the CDR3. The V gene lost 4 bases and the J gene lost 5 bases, with 11 bases spanning the gap.